These 15 T cell receptor beta chains share one sample of origin, sequenced in a study of PD-L1 blockade in urothelial cancer. The method was immunoSEQ multiplex PCR; TCRdb's version includes in-frame clones alone and lacks a portion of them. Of approximately 38,000 clones in the sample, 80% to 90% are singletons; the top ten hold about 15%. The source was PBMCs, collected around atezolizumab (anti-PD-L1) treatment. Receptor source: a man between 60 and 75 years old with urothelial cancer.

The chain joins TRBV5-4 to TRBJ2-7, with 9 bases lining up with TRBD1. Per germline, CDR1 SGHNT and CDR2 YYREEE (reference sequence). The J segment lost 7 bases and the V segment lost 10 bases, leaving 9 bases of the junction unmatched. The CDR3 consists of 12 residues. The CDR3 protein is CAGRDRAGEQYF. In DNA form, the CDR3 reads TGTGCCGGCCGGGACAGGGCAGGGGAGCAGTACTTC.

The chain joins TRBV5-1 to TRBJ2-7; 9 nucleotides align to TRBD1. Germline trimming cut 5 bases from V and 7 bases from J; bases unmatched to any gene: 10. Germline-derived CDR1 and CDR2 are SGHRS and YFSETQ. CDR3 length equals 14 residues. CDR3 nucleotides: TGCGCCAGCAGGGCCGGGACAGGGCTACAGGAGCAGTACTTC. This translates into CASRAGTGLQEQYF. The entire variable domain, with the rest obtained from reference TRBV5-1 and TRBJ2-7, is as follows: KAGVTQTPRYLIKTRGQQVTLSCSPISGHRSVSWYQQTPGQGLQFLFEYFSETQRNKGNFPGRFSGRQFSNSRSEMNVSTLELGDSALYLCASRAGTGLQEQYFGPGTRLTVT.

The J gene is TRBJ2-1, the V gene TRBV2; 13 nucleotides agree with TRBD2. With 7 bases clipped from V and 4 bases from J, the junction kept 7 bases outside the gene matches. In germline, CDR1 is SNHLY, CDR2 FYNNEI. CDR3 size: 16 residues. The CDR3 is CASKQTGLAGYNEQFF. The DNA of the CDR3 is TGTGCCAGCAAACAAACGGGACTAGCGGGGTACAATGAGCAGTTCTTC.

This clone has only one observation. V gene TRBV28 combines with J gene TRBJ2-2; D remains ambiguous. The germline V and J ends were trimmed by 11 bases and 0 bases, with 10 bases remaining between them. Germline assignment: CDR1 MDHEN and CDR2 SYDVKM. The CDR3 has 13 residues. The CDR3 here is CAVHLPNTGELFF. The CDR3 DNA is TGTGCCGTGCATCTACCGAACACCGGGGAGCTGTTTTTT. Drawing the rest from reference TRBV28 and TRBJ2-2, the complete variable domain is DVKVTQSSRYLVKRTGEKVFLECVQDMDHENMFWYRQDPGLGLRLIYFSYDVKMKEKGDIPEGYSVSREKKERFSLILESASTNQTSMYLCAVHLPNTGELFFGEGSRLTVL.

The V call is TRBV18, the J call TRBJ2-7; 11 bases fit TRBD2. Germline CDR1 and CDR2: KGHSH and LQKENI. The CDR3 spans 15 residues. J was trimmed by 2 bases and V by 5 bases; bases with no gene match: 5. In DNA form, the CDR3 reads TGTGCCAGCTCATCTGGGACTAGCGGAGCCTACGAGCAGTACTTC. It yields the protein CASSSGTSGAYEQYF.

The V and J genes are TRBV5-1 and TRBJ1-2; 11 bases match TRBD1. The ends lost 0 bases at V and 4 bases at J; junction bases unmatched: 2. Germline V gene data show CDR1 as SGHRS and CDR2 as YFSETQ. This CDR3 has 15 residues. CDR3 nucleotides: TGCGCCAGCAGCTTGGGGACAGGGGGCAGCTATGGCTACACCTTC. The encoded protein is CASSLGTGGSYGYTF. The full variable domain, completed using reference TRBV5-1 and TRBJ1-2, is KAGVTQTPRYLIKTRGQQVTLSCSPISGHRSVSWYQQTPGQGLQFLFEYFSETQRNKGNFPGRFSGRQFSNSRSEMNVSTLELGDSALYLCASSLGTGGSYGYTFGSGTRLTVV.

The chain is built from TRBV5-1 and TRBJ2-1, with 9 bases matching TRBD2. CDR3 length equals 15 residues. J gave up 8 bases and V 2 bases, and 8 bases lay outside the gene matches. Looked up from germline, CDR1 is SGHRS and CDR2 is YFSETQ. CDR3 sequence reads: CASSFPSGVVDEQFF. CDR3 nucleotide sequence: TGCGCCAGCAGCTTCCCTAGCGGGGTTGTCGATGAGCAGTTCTTC.

This clone was seen a handful of times. The chain has TRBV27 and TRBJ1-1, with no clear D. In germline, CDR1 is MNHEY, CDR2 SMNVEV (reference sequence). V lost 7 bases, J lost 1 base, and 7 bases lay in between. The length of the CDR3 is 12 residues. The chain's CDR3 is CASKERNTEAFF. CDR3 DNA: TGTGCCAGCAAGGAGAGGAACACTGAAGCTTTCTTT.

The chain has TRBV6-1 and TRBJ1-2, with a weak D call TRBD1 (6 bases). There are 14 residues in the CDR3. Germline-derived CDR1 and CDR2 are MNHNS and SASEGT. V dropped 6 bases and J dropped 4 bases, with 15 bases sitting between them. The CDR3 is CASSQTGPLYGYTF. As DNA, the CDR3 is TGTGCCAGCAGCCAAACAGGGCCCCTCTATGGCTACACCTTC.

The chain has TRBV5-4 and TRBJ2-1, with D uncertain. CDR3 length: 13 residues. Germline V gene lookup returns CDR1 SGHNT and CDR2 YYREEE (reference sequence). Deletions cut 4 bases from V and 3 bases from J, with 8 bases between. In DNA, the CDR3 is TGTGCCAGCAGCGCCTATGACTACAATGAGCAGTTCTTC. Its translation: CASSAYDYNEQFF.

This rearrangement joins TRBV29-1 to TRBJ2-2; 11 bases are shared with TRBD2. Germline CDR1 and CDR2: SQVTM and ANQGSEA. CDR3 length equals 16 residues. The junction had 7 bases not matched to a gene; V was cut back by 3 bases and J by 4 bases. The CDR3 here is CSVETNLAGGTGELFF. Here the CDR3 DNA reads TGCAGCGTTGAGACCAACCTAGCGGGAGGCACCGGGGAGCTGTTTTTT.

The chain combines TRBV6-5 with TRBJ1-4; 8 positions agree with TRBD1. Germline loops: CDR1 MNHEY, CDR2 SVGAGI. The CDR3 totals 14 residues. Trimming took 6 bases from V and 7 from J; bases not matched to a gene: 7. The CDR3 spells CASSPQGASEKLFF. In DNA form, the CDR3 reads TGTGCCAGCAGCCCCCAGGGGGCGTCTGAAAAACTGTTTTTT.

This rearrangement joins TRBV30 to TRBJ1-1; TRBD1 matches at 7 bases. The CDR3 loop spans 14 amino acids. V lost 1 base and J lost 4; bases outside the gene matches: 6. Per germline, CDR1 GTSNPN and CDR2 SVGIG (reference sequence). The CDR3 protein is CAWSGDRVATEAFF. The DNA of the CDR3 is TGTGCCTGGAGTGGAGACAGGGTGGCCACTGAAGCTTTCTTT.

The rearrangement uses TRBV11-2 and TRBJ2-4, with D possibly being TRBD2 (6 bases). This CDR3 is built from 13 residues. Trimming removed 0 bases from V and 15 bases from J, with 15 bases in between. Germline V gene lookup returns CDR1 SGHAT and CDR2 FQNNGV. The CDR3 loop reads CASSLDPGDSGYF. CDR3 in DNA: TGTGCCAGCAGCTTAGATCCGGGGGACTCAGGGTACTTC.

A few counts support this clone. The chain links TRBV5-8 to TRBJ1-2; TRBD1 aligns across 8 bases. Germline CDR1 is SGHTS and CDR2 is YDEGEE. With 1 base clipped from V and 6 bases from J, the junction kept 8 bases outside the gene matches. The length of the CDR3 is 15 residues. CDR3 protein: CASSLWGRGLDGYTF. The CDR3 DNA follows: TGTGCCAGCAGCTTGTGGGGCAGGGGGCTGGATGGCTACACCTTC.